The sequence of this T cell receptor beta chain was determined in a study of cytomegalovirus exposure and HLA in healthy donors. Regarding the study as a whole: It emerged from a later analysis that several of the most significant clusters appeared to be linked to common viral pathogens. Presence/absence comparisons presumed near-even sequencing depth among donors. Reports described diagnosis of cytomegalovirus status by the classifier as highly specific and sensitive. Beyond CMV serostatus, there was no information to go on about immune exposure.

CDR1 is SGHNT and CDR2 is YYREEE in the germline V gene (reference sequence). Trimming left V 3 bases short and J 10 bases short, with 11 bases between. This CDR3 spans 12 amino acids. In the PCR, 60 Vbeta and 13 Jbeta primers were used. Data came from immunoSEQ multiplex PCR; TCRdb stores just in-frame clones and leaves some out. The repertoire holds some 150,000 clones, with 70% to 80% as singletons. This clone has a handful of counts. The antigen remains undetermined. The chain joins TRBV5-4 to TRBJ2-1; tentatively, D is TRBD2 (5 bases). Sequencing used PBMCs. The source is a female donor in good health and CMV-seronegative. The CDR3 nucleotides read TGTGCCAGCAGCTCAAAAACGGGGGAGCAGTTCTTC. It is translated as CASSSKTGEQFF.